This entry is about one TCR beta chain. This clone was counted a few times. Its specific antigen is unknown. No clone much larger than this one lies a single base away; base qualities are absent. CDR1 and CDR2 are read off the germline V gene as SGHAT and FQNNGV. V is clipped by 3 bases and J by 1 base, and the sequence between their germline boundaries is 14 bases long. The CDR3, from cysteine to phenylalanine, totals 16 residues. Left in the record is the CDR3 DNA by itself, 48 bases read in frame from the first base. These data are taken from a study of beta chain features in type 1 diabetes (dated 2018 in TCRdb). Study-level background: No differences in mean age, gender distribution, total cell number or subset yield were found between patients and healthy donors. The study compared TCRB repertoires of sorted circulating CD4+ T cell subsets between recently diagnosed type 1 diabetes patients and matched healthy donors. Across all samples, about 110 million sorted cells were examined, and cell number per subset correlated strongly with RNA yield. Regulatory and stem cell-like memory subsets were obtained from only 8 patients and roughly eight healthy donors, while naive and central memory subsets were obtained from all 30 or so donors. The research as a whole found: Shorter templates might have been favored by PCR, but patient and control samples were amplified and corrected together, so both groups would have been affected equally by any skew. Naive, central memory and regulatory TCRB repertoires appeared to be more alike among patients than among healthy donors. Type 1 diabetes patients showed a moderate but significant shortening of TCRB CDR3 length in all four CD4+ subsets. Because cDNA was sequenced instead of genomic DNA, highly expressing activated cells could be over-represented, though the groups showed no difference in activation or CD3 levels. At VDJ recombination sites, patients with type 1 diabetes made fewer insertions and deleted more nucleotides, a pattern implying thymic rearrangement abnormalities. Because small numbers of individuals were included in the HLA sub-analyses, any influence of HLA type on TCRB rearrangement was left unresolved.

All of the isolated RNA was reverse transcribed with the High Capacity cDNA Reverse Transcription Kit, so expressed TCRB transcripts were sequenced. Naive, central memory and regulatory T cell samples underwent deep immunoSEQ sequencing, averaging about 3.57 million total reads per sample. Sorted cells were lysed in RLT buffer, and RNA was extracted using DNase-treated RNeasy Micro or Mini kits according to cell number. To prevent cross-contamination, each cell subset was processed individually, whereas patient and healthy donor samples were processed jointly. Using the immunoSEQ multiplex PCR, TCRB sequences were amplified from cDNA into 87-bp fragments spanning the CDR3 region. The amplicons were sequenced using the Illumina HiSeq platform. The study's own analysis went as follows. Synthetic template baselines were used to correct PCR bias computationally, reads within Hamming distance 2 were collapsed, and singletons that could not be merged were discarded. Reads were aligned against IMGT so that V, D and J genes, CDR3 length and insertions or deletions at six rearrangement sites could be assigned. Within each subset, clonotype counts were normalized to the number of sorted cells before true diversity and Gini coefficients were calculated with the tcR R package. Repertoire sharing was quantified using the overlap coefficient calculated on TCRB nucleotide sequences. As a proxy for the pre-selection repertoire, out-of-frame TCRB sequences from naive cells were analyzed. TCRdb took over this immuneACCESS table, retaining in-frame rearrangements with V and J assigned. Such tables are incomplete; in checked studies, under half of the missing clones stem from an unresolved V gene, and the remainder is unexplained. V, J and clone size are those of that table, while D and trimming were read from the DNA. The sample table contains about 340,000 clones; only one count was recorded for approximately 12% of them. The biggest ten clones account for nearly 0.015% of the sample.

A single peripheral blood draw of 95 to 150 mL on average was collected from each donor into heparinised tubes. A BD FACSAria II was used to sort naive, central memory, regulatory and stem cell-like memory CD4+ T cells with a panel that included CD45RO, CCR7, CD25, CD127, CD95 and CD27. Every sorted population had a purity above 95%. Right away, PBMCs were isolated by Lymphoprep density gradient centrifugation and were stained directly, with no culture step. To minimize batch effects, samples were stained and sorted in pairs, one healthy donor with one patient per experiment. The TCR originated in a woman aged 18-29 years with type 1 diabetes. The chain is encoded by TRBV11-2 joined to TRBJ2-3; a weak D assignment points to TRBD2 (5 bases agree). What was sequenced was naive CD4+ T cells from blood. Read against the paper, the sample's cell subset or site label means: true naive CD4+ T cells. The CDR3 region: CASSFERVTGTDTQYF. The nucleotides are TGTGCCAGCAGCTTTGAGAGGGTAACAGGCACAGATACGCAGTATTTT.